A single sample is the source of the 25 T cell receptor beta chains below, sequenced in a study of blood T cell repertoires in COVID-19. Sequencing used immunoSEQ multiplex PCR; TCRdb keeps in-frame clones, though not all of them. Among about 94,000 clones listed, about 87% were seen once. Sequenced: peripheral blood. The receptors stem from a human donor with acute or convalescent COVID-19. The donor label of this sample is uncertain.

The chain combines TRBV5-4 with TRBJ1-2; D gene unclear. Germline V lookup: CDR1 SGHNT, CDR2 YYREEE (reference sequence). V gave up 3 bases and J gave up 8 bases, with 14 bases separating them. The CDR3 covers 13 residues. Written as DNA, the CDR3 is TGTGCCAGCAGCTCGGGGAGGTCTCTGGGCTACACCTTC. Translation gives CASSSGRSLGYTF.

This chain connects TRBV2 to TRBJ2-1, with 8 bases identical to TRBD2. V lost 6 bases to trimming and J lost 8 bases; unmatched junction nucleotides: 9. The CDR3 contains 14 residues. CDR1 and CDR2 from the germline V gene are SNHLY and FYNNEI. The CDR3 loop is CASRLGGAIDEQFF. In DNA form, the CDR3 reads TGTGCCAGCAGGCTCGGGGGGGCCATAGATGAGCAGTTCTTC.

The V gene is TRBV7-8, the J gene TRBJ1-5; TRBD1 matches at 9 bases. Looked up from germline, CDR1 is SGHVS and CDR2 is FQNEAQ. CDR3 length: 16 residues. V gave up 5 bases and J gave up 2 bases; unmatched junction bases: 7. CDR3 coding DNA: TGTGCCAGCAGCCGGGACAGGGTTTGGGGCAATCAGCCCCAGCATTTT. It codes for CASSRDRVWGNQPQHF.

V and J are TRBV15 and TRBJ2-7, with D tentatively TRBD1 (6 bases). Germline CDR1 is LNHNV and CDR2 is YYDKDF (reference sequence). This CDR3 region has 15 residues. V lost 2 bases, J lost 4 bases, and 15 bases lay in between. The DNA of the CDR3 is TGTGCCACCAGCAGACCCGAAGGGGGACGGTACGAGCAGTACTTC. The encoded protein is CATSRPEGGRYEQYF.

DNA of the CDR3: TGTGCCAGCAGCGACCAACGGACAGGGAATGAGCAGTTCTTC. It translates to CASSDQRTGNEQFF. The chain has TRBV5-4 and TRBJ2-1, with 8 bases aligning to TRBD1. The CDR3 consists of 14 residues. Germline loops: CDR1 SGHNT, CDR2 YYREEE (reference sequence). J gave up 7 bases and V 4 bases, and 7 bases lay outside the gene matches.

The chain uses TRBV30 and TRBJ1-6; 7 nucleotides line up with TRBD1. This CDR3 is 17 amino acids long. Germline V gene lookup returns CDR1 GTSNPN and CDR2 SVGIG (reference sequence). The junction had 12 bases not matched to a gene; V was cut back by 4 bases and J by 3 bases. CDR3 amino acids: CAWIPDDRVSYNSPLHF. The CDR3 DNA is TGTGCCTGGATACCCGACGACAGGGTCAGCTATAATTCACCCCTCCACTTT. The whole variable domain, filled in from reference TRBV30 and TRBJ1-6, reads SQTIHQWPATLVQPVGSPLSLECTVEGTSNPNLYWYRQAAGRGLQLLFYSVGIGQISSEVPQNLSASRPQDRQFILSSKKLLLSDSGFYLCAWIPDDRVSYNSPLHFGNGTRLTVT.

This chain uses TRBV6-5 with TRBJ1-2, with TRBD1 matching 7 bases. After removal of 2 bases from V and 2 bases from J, the junction contained 2 bases not matched to a gene. The CDR3 has 14 amino acids. CDR1 and CDR2 (germline): MNHEY, SVGAGI. DNA of the CDR3: TGTGCCAGCAGTTACCTACAGGGGAACTATGGCTACACCTTC. It encodes CASSYLQGNYGYTF.

V usage is TRBV29-1 and J usage is TRBJ1-2; perhaps TRBD1 as D (5 bases). In germline, CDR1 is SQVTM, CDR2 ANQGSEA. The CDR3 contains 15 residues. Trimming pared 4 bases from V and 0 bases from J, leaving 15 bases between. DNA of the CDR3: TGCAGCGTTGTCGGGCTGGGGGAGGCTAACTATGGCTACACCTTC. Translated: CSVVGLGEANYGYTF.

The chain carries TRBV7-9 and TRBJ2-1; 8 nucleotides align to TRBD2. The CDR3 consists of 15 residues. Germline V gene data show CDR1 as SEHNR and CDR2 as FQNEAQ (reference sequence). Trimming at V came to 1 base and at J to 4 bases, leaving 3 bases not matched to a gene. The CDR3 is CASSLGTSRYNEQFF. As DNA, the CDR3 is TGTGCCAGCAGCTTAGGGACTAGCCGGTACAATGAGCAGTTCTTC.

The gene calls are TRBV7-2 and TRBJ2-5; 7 nucleotides match TRBD1. This CDR3 comprises 15 residues. V lost 5 bases and J lost 2; bases outside the gene matches: 8. Germline V lookup: CDR1 SGHTA, CDR2 FQGNSA. The CDR3 loop is CASSLKGQWQETQYF. CDR3 coding DNA: TGTGCCAGCAGCCTCAAGGGACAGTGGCAAGAGACCCAGTACTTC. The full variable domain, in which reference TRBV7-2 and TRBJ2-5 provide the parts outside the CDR3, is GAGVSQSPSNKVTEKGKDVELRCDPISGHTALYWYRQSLGQGLEFLIYFQGNSAPDKSGLPSDRFSAERTGGSVSTLTIQRTQQEDSAVYLCASSLKGQWQETQYFGPGTRLLVL.

The rearrangement uses TRBV28 and TRBJ1-2; TRBD1 might be the D (5 bases). V was clipped by 7 bases and J by 8 bases, with 17 bases between them. The CDR3 length is 13 residues. From germline, CDR1 is MDHEN and CDR2 SYDVKM. CDR3 nucleotides: TGTGCCAGCACACCGCGGGGGTCGAAGGGCTACACCTTC. Encoded protein: CASTPRGSKGYTF.

The genes are TRBV12-3 or TRBV12-4 and TRBJ1-6; D call uncertain. V lost 5 bases, J lost 13 bases, and 12 bases lay in between. The length of the CDR3 is 12 residues. The DNA of the CDR3 is TGTGCCAGCAGTCTCCCCCCGGGTCCCCTCCACTTT. It is translated as CASSLPPGPLHF.

This clone was recorded once. V gene TRBV11-2 combines with J gene TRBJ2-7; D perhaps matches TRBD1 (6 bases). Germline assignment: CDR1 SGHAT and CDR2 FQNNGV. Between the trimmed V and J ends, which lost 5 bases and 0 bases, there was a span of 17 bases. The CDR3 contains 16 residues. CDR3 coding DNA: TGTGCCAGCAGCCATCGGGTAACAGGGAGCTCCTACGAGCAGTACTTC. Translated: CASSHRVTGSSYEQYF.

This chain joins TRBV18 and TRBJ2-1, with 10 nucleotides matching TRBD2. The CDR3 length is 19 residues. CDR1 KGHSH and CDR2 LQKENI come from the germline V gene. V was clipped by 2 bases and J by 0 bases; unmatched bases: 10. The CDR3 loop is CASSPFRTSGTSSYNEQFF. Written as DNA, the CDR3 is TGTGCCAGCTCACCATTTAGGACTAGCGGAACCAGCTCCTACAATGAGCAGTTCTTC.

The chain couples TRBV3-1 (or the pseudogene TRBV3-2) to TRBJ2-4; 12 bases are shared with TRBD2. J lost 0 bases, V lost 0 bases, and 6 bases had no gene match. Germline assignment: CDR1 LGHDT and CDR2 YNNKEL (reference sequence). The CDR3 contains 19 residues. Here the CDR3 reads CASSQDGLAGGPAKNIQYF. CDR3 DNA sequence: TGTGCCAGCAGCCAAGATGGGCTAGCGGGGGGGCCAGCCAAAAACATTCAGTACTTC.

The chain uses TRBV6-5 and TRBJ2-5, with TRBD2 matching 7 bases. The V gene end was trimmed by 5 bases and the J gene end by 4 bases; junction bases not matched to a gene: 10. The V gene's germline CDR1 is MNHEY and CDR2 SVGAGI. The CDR3 sequence is 15 residues long. CDR3: CASSQPKRGVETQYF. The CDR3 DNA sequence: TGTGCCAGCAGTCAACCTAAACGGGGGGTAGAGACCCAGTACTTC.

The rearrangement links TRBV6-1 to TRBJ2-1; possible D gene TRBD2, 6 bases. The V gene's germline CDR1 is MNHNS and CDR2 SASEGT. The length of the CDR3 is 15 residues. V lost 3 bases, J lost 4 bases, and 13 bases lay in between. CDR3 sequence: CASSESSAFYNEQFF. CDR3 nucleotides: TGTGCCAGCAGTGAGTCTAGCGCCTTTTACAATGAGCAGTTCTTC.

Concerning this clone itself: The junction shows a germline mismatch at one end, possibly a read error. V gene TRBV2 combines with J gene TRBJ2-5; D perhaps matches TRBD2 (6 bases). This CDR3 has 13 residues. Germline V CDR1 and CDR2: SNHLY, FYNNEI. Written as DNA, the CDR3 is TGTGCCACCAGTAGGGAGGTTCGTGAGACCCAGTACTTC. This codes for CATSREVRETQYF.

The chain links TRBV19 to TRBJ2-7; 8 bases map to TRBD1. The V segment lost 6 bases and the J segment 6 bases; nucleotides outside the gene matches: 10. The CDR3 totals 14 residues. Germline assignment: CDR1 LNHDA and CDR2 SQIVND (reference sequence). The CDR3 here is CASSFGQGAREQYF. DNA of the CDR3: TGTGCCAGTAGCTTCGGACAGGGTGCACGCGAGCAGTACTTC.

The chain has TRBV12-3 or TRBV12-4 and TRBJ1-1; no reliable D call. The length of the CDR3 is 12 residues. The V gene lost 2 bases and the J gene lost 4 bases, with 5 bases spanning the gap. The CDR3 loop reads CASSLLATEAFF. The CDR3 DNA reads as TGTGCCAGCAGTTTACTGGCCACTGAAGCTTTCTTT.

The genes are TRBV7-6 and TRBJ1-4, with TRBD1 identical over 9 bases. The germline V gene encodes CDR1 SGHVS and CDR2 FNYEAQ. CDR3 length equals 16 residues. The J segment lost 7 bases and the V segment lost 5 bases, leaving 11 bases of the junction unmatched. The CDR3 DNA reads TGTGCCAGCAGCGGAACATATGGGACAGGGAGTGAAAAACTGTTTTTT. It yields the protein CASSGTYGTGSEKLFF.

This rearrangement joins TRBV15 to TRBJ1-5; 7 bases are a match to TRBD1. V gave up 1 base and J gave up 3 bases; unmatched junction bases: 3. The germline V gene encodes CDR1 LNHNV and CDR2 YYDKDF (reference sequence). This CDR3 is built from 15 residues. The DNA of the CDR3 is TGTGCCACCAGCAGAGCCGGGACAGTCAATCAGCCCCAGCATTTT. Its protein product is CATSRAGTVNQPQHF.

This clone occurred once. The chain combines TRBV9 with TRBJ1-5, with TRBD1 as a possible D gene (6 bases). This CDR3 region has 14 residues. Trimming left V 6 bases short and J 3 bases short, with 13 bases between. Germline V gives CDR1 SGDLS, CDR2 YYNGEE. This CDR3 reads CASNPGAINQPQHF. CDR3 DNA sequence: TGTGCCAGCAACCCAGGGGCGATCAATCAGCCCCAGCATTTT.

The chain employs TRBV30 and TRBJ2-7; the D gene is possibly TRBD1 (6 bases). The ends were cut back, 3 bases at V and 2 bases at J, with 14 bases in the middle. The CDR3 sequence is 14 residues long. Per germline, CDR1 GTSNPN and CDR2 SVGIG (reference sequence). The CDR3 DNA is TGTGCCTGGAGGATTGGGGGCCCGACCTACGAGCAGTACTTC. The encoded protein is CAWRIGGPTYEQYF.

V and J are TRBV3-1 (or the pseudogene TRBV3-2) and TRBJ1-3; the D is unclear. Germline CDR1 and CDR2: LGHDT and YNNKEL (reference sequence). The ends were cut back, 4 bases at V and 0 bases at J, with 16 bases in the middle. There are 17 residues in the CDR3. CDR3 loop: CASSLRETPFSGNTIYF. The CDR3 region has the DNA TGTGCCAGCAGCCTCAGAGAGACACCTTTCTCTGGAAACACCATATATTTT.